The 15 T cell receptor beta chains below come from one sample, sequenced in a study of blood T cell repertoires in COVID-19. Repertoires were generated with immunoSEQ multiplex PCR, while TCRdb's copy carries only in-frame clones and drops some. The sample contains roughly 50,000 clones, about 90% of which appear only once. The source material was peripheral blood. Receptors originate from a woman aged 55 to 70 with active or convalescent COVID-19.

The chain has TRBV25-1 and TRBJ2-7, with D tentatively TRBD2 (5 bases). CDR1 is MGHDK, CDR2 SYGVNS, per germline. The CDR3 runs 17 residues. V dropped 3 bases and J dropped 4 bases, with 22 bases sitting between them. DNA of the CDR3: TGTGCCAGCAGTGACCCTCGACGGGGTCCGAACCAATACGAGCAGTACTTC. Translating it yields CASSDPRRGPNQYEQYF.

The gene calls are TRBV5-1 and TRBJ1-5; 10 positions agree with TRBD1. Per germline, CDR1 SGHRS and CDR2 YFSETQ. V lost 0 bases to trimming and J lost 3 bases; unmatched junction nucleotides: 3. The CDR3 sequence is 16 residues long. The CDR3 reads CASSLEGQGSNQPQHF. CDR3 in DNA: TGCGCCAGCAGCTTGGAGGGACAGGGGTCCAATCAGCCCCAGCATTTT.

The rearrangement links TRBV7-3 to TRBJ2-2; possible D gene TRBD2, 5 bases. There are 14 residues in the CDR3. The germline CDR1 and CDR2 sequences are SGHTA and FQGTGA. V was shortened by 6 bases and J by 0 bases, with 8 bases between the two germline ends. CDR3 residues: CASSGLTNTGELFF. The CDR3 coding sequence is TGTGCCAGCAGTGGACTTACGAACACCGGGGAGCTGTTTTTT.

This clone was seen only once. The chain has TRBV7-9 and TRBJ1-1, with D hard to call. The CDR3 contains 14 residues. Trimming removed 8 bases at V and 0 bases at J, with 13 bases between. Germline CDR1 and CDR2: SEHNR and FQNEAQ (reference sequence). As DNA, the CDR3 is TGTGCCAGCCGCTCAAGGACTGTGAACACTGAAGCTTTCTTT. This sequence encodes CASRSRTVNTEAFF.

The V gene is TRBV18, the J gene TRBJ2-1, with 10 bases lining up with TRBD2. Germline CDR1 and CDR2: KGHSH and LQKENI. V lost 3 bases to trimming and J lost 7 bases; unmatched junction nucleotides: 9. The CDR3 is 16 amino acids. Here the CDR3 reads CASSPFSGGVINEQFF. In DNA form, the CDR3 reads TGTGCCAGCTCACCGTTCAGCGGGGGGGTAATTAATGAGCAGTTCTTC.

CDR3 in amino acids: CASSPPGQGAREQYF. CDR3 bases: TGTGCCAGCAGTCCTCCGGGACAGGGGGCGCGGGAGCAGTACTTC. The rearrangement uses TRBV4-2 and TRBJ2-7, with 12 bases identical to TRBD1. Germline CDR1 and CDR2: LGHNA and YNFKEQ. The CDR3 sequence is 15 residues long. The V gene end was trimmed by 6 bases and the J gene end by 7 bases; junction bases not matched to a gene: 10.

The chain is built from TRBV6-1 and TRBJ2-1; D possibly corresponds to TRBD2 (6 bases). Germline CDR1 reads MNHNS; CDR2 reads SASEGT. The CDR3 runs 14 residues. The ends were cut back, 3 bases at V and 4 bases at J, with 10 bases in the middle. The CDR3 spells CASSDTGLYNEQFF. The DNA for the CDR3 is TGTGCCAGCAGTGATACGGGACTGTACAATGAGCAGTTCTTC.

The chain joins TRBV5-4 to TRBJ1-2; a weak D match, TRBD1 (5 bases). CDR1 SGHNT and CDR2 YYREEE come from the germline V gene (reference sequence). The CDR3 loop spans 13 amino acids. V lost 4 bases and J lost 4, with 11 bases in between. CDR3: CASSRGDLYGYTF. In nucleotides, the CDR3 is TGTGCCAGCAGCCGGGGGGACCTCTATGGCTACACCTTC.

The CDR3, as DNA: TGCAGTGCTAGTGTGGACTCAGATCAGCCCCAGCATTTT. Its translation: CSASVDSDQPQHF. This chain uses TRBV20-1 with TRBJ1-5; D unresolved. The CDR3 contains 13 residues. V was cut by 3 bases and J by 5 bases, with 11 bases left in between. Per the germline V gene, CDR1 is DFQATT and CDR2 is SNEGSKA (reference sequence).

The chain uses TRBV10-3 and TRBJ2-3; D may be TRBD1 (6 bases). Germline lookup yields CDR1 ENHRY and CDR2 SYGVKD. V was shortened by 5 bases and J by 0 bases, with 15 bases between the two germline ends. This CDR3 has 16 amino acids. The DNA for the CDR3 is TGTGCCATCAGTACCCCGACAGGTGCTAGCACAGATACGCAGTATTTT. Encoded protein: CAISTPTGASTDTQYF.

V is TRBV24-1 and J is TRBJ2-7, with unresolved D. Deletions cut 2 bases from V and 3 bases from J, with 7 bases between. The length of the CDR3 is 13 residues. Germline V gives CDR1 KGHDR, CDR2 SFDVKD. The CDR3 is CATSDSGLYEQYF. The DNA of the CDR3 is TGTGCCACCAGTGATTCCGGTCTCTACGAGCAGTACTTC.

The J gene is TRBJ2-7, the V gene TRBV9; 9 nucleotides align to TRBD1. V trimming: 0 bases; J trimming: 6 bases; junction bases outside the gene matches: 10. Germline V gene lookup returns CDR1 SGDLS and CDR2 YYNGEE. The CDR3 loop spans 16 amino acids. CDR3 residues: CASSVAPGTGSGEQYF. CDR3 nucleotide sequence: TGTGCCAGCAGCGTAGCCCCCGGGACAGGGTCCGGCGAGCAGTACTTC.

V is TRBV9 and J is TRBJ2-2; a weak D match, TRBD2 (6 bases). The V gene lost 4 bases and the J gene lost 2 bases, with 15 bases spanning the gap. The CDR3 sequence is 16 residues long. The germline CDR1 and CDR2 sequences are SGDLS and YYNGEE. CDR3: CASSHGGEENTGELFF. CDR3 in DNA: TGTGCCAGCAGCCACGGAGGGGAGGAAAACACCGGGGAGCTGTTTTTT. The variable domain in full, with the rest retrieved from reference TRBV9 and TRBJ2-2, is DSGVTQTPKHLITATGQRVTLRCSPRSGDLSVYWYQQSLDQGLQFLIQYYNGEERAKGNILERFSAQQFPDLHSELNLSSLELGDSALYFCASSHGGEENTGELFFGEGSRLTVL.

The gene calls are TRBV6-5 and TRBJ2-7; TRBD2 matches at 12 bases. Per the germline V gene, CDR1 is MNHEY and CDR2 is SVGAGI. The CDR3 has 14 residues. V was clipped by 5 bases and J by 6 bases; unmatched bases: 5. The CDR3 here is CASSRLAGASEQYF. The CDR3 region has the DNA TGTGCCAGCAGTCGACTAGCGGGAGCCAGCGAGCAGTACTTC.

This rearrangement joins TRBV4-2 to TRBJ1-2, with D unresolved. This CDR3 is built from 15 residues. The V gene's germline CDR1 is LGHNA and CDR2 YNFKEQ. V lost 3 bases, J lost 9 bases, and 20 bases lay in between. CDR3 loop: CASSQQVQSSPSYTF. CDR3 coding DNA: TGTGCCAGCAGCCAGCAGGTTCAGTCATCGCCTAGCTACACCTTC.